Shown below are 32 T cell receptor beta chains from a single sample sequenced in a study of blood T cell repertoires in COVID-19. TCRdb's copy holds only in-frame clones and misses some; the assay was immunoSEQ multiplex PCR. The repertoire holds 11,000 to 15,000 clones, with around 85% as singletons. Sequenced: peripheral blood. The receptors here all came from a human donor in a cohort sampled during active COVID-19.

The rearrangement links TRBV3-1 (or the pseudogene TRBV3-2) to TRBJ1-6; 7 nucleotides agree with TRBD1. The trim removed 5 bases at V and 7 bases at J, leaving 5 bases unmatched. The CDR3 sequence is 14 residues long. Germline lookup yields CDR1 LGHDT and CDR2 YNNKEL (reference sequence). CDR3 residues: CASSYRDSNSPLHF. In nucleotides, the CDR3 is TGTGCCAGCAGCTACCGGGACAGCAATTCACCCCTCCACTTT.

V and J are TRBV6-5 and TRBJ1-2; 10 nucleotides align to TRBD1. CDR1 and CDR2 (germline): MNHEY, SVGAGI. This CDR3 has 16 amino acids. Losses at the gene ends were 0 bases for V and 2 bases for J; bases not matched to a gene: 3. The CDR3 sequence: CASSYSRTGGNYGYTF. The CDR3, as DNA: TGTGCCAGCAGTTACTCTCGGACAGGGGGGAACTATGGCTACACCTTC.

The chain has TRBV28 and TRBJ1-4; 9 nucleotides line up with TRBD1. The CDR3 is 15 residues long. Losses at the gene ends were 6 bases for V and 8 bases for J; bases not matched to a gene: 10. Germline values: CDR1 MDHEN, CDR2 SYDVKM. CDR3 sequence (DNA): TGTGCCAGCAGACTAAGGACAGGGGCTCGAGAAAAACTGTTTTTT. Translation gives CASRLRTGAREKLFF.

In DNA form, the CDR3 reads TGTGCCGCCACGTCACCCCAGCTAGCATCCTACAATGAGCAGTTCTTC. Residues: CAATSPQLASYNEQFF. This chain uses TRBV2 with TRBJ2-1, with D maybe TRBD2 (5 bases). The ends were cut back, 11 bases at V and 1 base at J, with 21 bases in the middle. CDR3 length: 16 residues. Germline CDR1 reads SNHLY; CDR2 reads FYNNEI.

This clone appeared a few times. V usage is TRBV6-1 and J usage is TRBJ2-6; 7 bases map to TRBD2. Germline lookup yields CDR1 MNHNS and CDR2 SASEGT. The CDR3 has 15 amino acids. Germline trimming cut 2 bases from V and 4 bases from J; bases unmatched to any gene: 2. CDR3 sequence (DNA): TGTGCCAGCAGTGAACGGGGGGAAGGGGCCAACGTCCTGACTTTC. Amino acids: CASSERGEGANVLTF.

DNA for the CDR3: TGTGCCAGCAGTCCCAGTCCCCCTCCGAGCACAGATACGCAGTATTTT. This codes for CASSPSPPPSTDTQYF. V usage is TRBV28 and J usage is TRBJ2-3; D not certain. The CDR3 is 16 residues long. The ends were cut back, 5 bases at V and 0 bases at J, with 15 bases in the middle. The V gene's germline CDR1 is MDHEN and CDR2 SYDVKM.

The J gene is TRBJ2-7, the V gene TRBV28; 7 bases are a match to TRBD1. Germline trimming cut 4 bases from V and 2 bases from J; bases unmatched to any gene: 11. Per germline, CDR1 MDHEN and CDR2 SYDVKM. This CDR3 region has 16 residues. CDR3 coding DNA: TGTGCCAGCAGTTCCCCCCCCGTGACAGGGACCTACGAGCAGTACTTC. Amino acid sequence: CASSSPPVTGTYEQYF.

The chain links TRBV6-2 or TRBV6-3 to TRBJ1-5; no definite D call. Germline CDR1 MNHEY, CDR2 SVGEGT. V dropped 2 bases and J dropped 0 bases, with 8 bases sitting between them. This CDR3 has 15 amino acids. The chain's CDR3 is CASSYLQHSNQPQHF. CDR3 nucleotide sequence: TGTGCCAGCAGTTACCTACAGCATAGCAATCAGCCCCAGCATTTT.

The rearrangement uses TRBV7-9 and TRBJ2-1; TRBD1 aligns across 8 bases. The CDR3 totals 15 residues. J was trimmed by 5 bases and V by 2 bases; bases with no gene match: 5. Looked up from germline, CDR1 is SEHNR and CDR2 is FQNEAQ (reference sequence). The CDR3 coding sequence is TGTGCCAGCAGCTTACGGGCGACAGGGGACAATGAGCAGTTCTTC. Residues: CASSLRATGDNEQFF.

The chain is built from TRBV15 and TRBJ2-7; 8 nucleotides align to TRBD1. Germline V gene sequence: CDR1 LNHNV, CDR2 YYDKDF (reference sequence). This CDR3 is built from 16 residues. V was clipped by 0 bases and J by 0 bases; unmatched bases: 4. DNA of the CDR3: TGTGCCACCAGCAGAGAGGACAGGGCCAGCTCCTACGAGCAGTACTTC. Its protein is CATSREDRASSYEQYF.

This clone was recorded a few times. The chain has TRBV11-2 and TRBJ1-2; the D gene is possibly TRBD1 (6 bases). CDR3 size: 15 residues. Germline values: CDR1 SGHAT, CDR2 FQNNGV. The germline V and J ends were trimmed by 0 bases and 4 bases, with 12 bases remaining between them. CDR3 amino acids: CASSLDNQGFYGYTF. CDR3 nucleotide sequence: TGTGCCAGCAGCTTAGATAACCAGGGGTTCTATGGCTACACCTTC.

The chain combines TRBV7-9 with TRBJ2-5; no reliable D call. V dropped 2 bases and J dropped 2 bases, with 9 bases sitting between them. The CDR3 sequence is 14 residues long. Germline CDR1 SEHNR, CDR2 FQNEAQ (reference sequence). CDR3 sequence reads: CASSLRPEQETQYF. In nucleotides, the CDR3 is TGTGCCAGCAGCTTAAGGCCGGAGCAAGAGACCCAGTACTTC. Complete variable domain (other parts from reference TRBV7-9 and TRBJ2-5): DTGVSQNPRHKITKRGQNVTFRCDPISEHNRLYWYRQTLGQGPEFLTYFQNEAQLEKSRLLSDRFSAERPKGSFSTLEIQRTEQGDSAMYLCASSLRPEQETQYFGPGTRLLVL.

The chain is built from TRBV7-6 and TRBJ2-1; TRBD2 agrees at 9 bases. Germline V gene lookup returns CDR1 SGHVS and CDR2 FNYEAQ. J was trimmed by 0 bases and V by 5 bases; bases with no gene match: 11. This CDR3 has 18 amino acids. The CDR3 here is CASSPDAGGPDSYNEQFF. CDR3 bases: TGTGCCAGCAGCCCCGACGCGGGAGGGCCGGACTCCTACAATGAGCAGTTCTTC.

V usage is TRBV5-1 and J usage is TRBJ2-7; TRBD2 aligns across 11 bases. The CDR3 consists of 16 residues. The V gene's germline CDR1 is SGHRS and CDR2 YFSETQ. V gave up 0 bases and J gave up 5 bases; unmatched junction bases: 7. This chain's CDR3 is CASSLAPTSGINEQYF. CDR3 nucleotides: TGCGCCAGCAGCTTGGCCCCGACTAGCGGGATCAACGAGCAGTACTTC.

The chain recombines TRBV13 with TRBJ2-5; TRBD1 matches 7 bases. After removal of 5 bases from V and 2 bases from J, the junction contained 5 bases not matched to a gene. CDR1 and CDR2 from the germline V gene are PRHDT and FYEKMQ (reference sequence). This CDR3 spans 14 amino acids. In DNA form, the CDR3 reads TGTGCCAGCAGCCCAAGGGACAGACAAGAGACCCAGTACTTC. Its translation is CASSPRDRQETQYF.

In this sample, this clone turned up once. The chain combines TRBV19 with TRBJ2-1; D call uncertain. The CDR3 spans 15 residues. Germline loops: CDR1 LNHDA, CDR2 SQIVND (reference sequence). The V and J ends lost 7 bases and 3 bases respectively, with 16 bases between them. CDR3 sequence reads: CASIPSYAGYNEQFF. Written as DNA, the CDR3 is TGTGCCAGTATCCCCTCCTACGCCGGCTACAATGAGCAGTTCTTC.

V gene TRBV2 combines with J gene TRBJ2-7; the D gene is possibly TRBD2 (7 bases). Germline values: CDR1 SNHLY, CDR2 FYNNEI. The CDR3 spans 13 residues. V lost 7 bases and J 3 bases, leaving 13 bases between the germline ends. CDR3 DNA sequence: TGTGCCAGCAAAGGAGGGGGGGTCTACGAGCAGTACTTC. Residues: CASKGGGVYEQYF. The whole variable domain, remainder taken from reference TRBV2 and TRBJ2-7, is EPEVTQTPSHQVTQMGQEVILRCVPISNHLYFYWYRQILGQKVEFLVSFYNNEISEKSEIFDDQFSVERPDGSNFTLKIRSTKLEDSAMYFCASKGGGVYEQYFGPGTRLTVT.

This clone was detected only once. The J gene is TRBJ2-2, the V gene TRBV19; 9 bases are a match to TRBD1. This CDR3 contains 14 residues. Germline CDR1 is LNHDA and CDR2 is SQIVND (reference sequence). The J segment lost 3 bases and the V segment lost 10 bases, leaving 6 bases of the junction unmatched. The CDR3 coding sequence is TGTGCCATCCGGGACAGGGAGGACACCGGGGAGCTGTTTTTT. Translated: CAIRDREDTGELFF.

The chain combines TRBV3-1 (or the pseudogene TRBV3-2) with TRBJ2-1; D is uncertain. The CDR3 is 14 residues long. Between the trimmed V and J ends, which lost 5 bases and 4 bases, there was a span of 12 bases. Germline-derived CDR1 and CDR2 are LGHDT and YNNKEL (reference sequence). CDR3 amino acids: CASSEQSYYNEQFF. In nucleotides, the CDR3 is TGTGCCAGCAGCGAACAGAGCTATTACAATGAGCAGTTCTTC.

This clone was counted only a few times. The chain uses TRBV6-2 or TRBV6-3 and TRBJ1-5; a weak D match, TRBD1 (5 bases). V lost 0 bases and J lost 3, with 18 bases in between. The CDR3 covers 18 residues. Germline V gives CDR1 MNHEY, CDR2 SVGEGT. Here the CDR3 reads CASSYSFRTRTNNQPQHF. The CDR3, as DNA: TGTGCCAGCAGTTACTCGTTCAGGACAAGGACGAACAATCAGCCCCAGCATTTT.

CDR3 DNA sequence: TGTGCCAGCAGCAACCGGACCGGGAGACCTGGAAACACCATATATTTT. Encoded protein: CASSNRTGRPGNTIYF. This sequence joins TRBV7-8 and TRBJ1-3; D ambiguous. V was shortened by 5 bases and J by 2 bases, with 16 bases between the two germline ends. This CDR3 region has 16 residues. Germline CDR1 and CDR2: SGHVS and FQNEAQ.

The chain recombines TRBV2 with TRBJ1-2, with 8 bases lining up with TRBD1. The CDR3 runs to 16 residues. Per the germline V gene, CDR1 is SNHLY and CDR2 is FYNNEI. The J segment lost 2 bases and the V segment lost 9 bases, leaving 14 bases of the junction unmatched. This chain's CDR3 is CASPGDGTGGNYGYTF. The CDR3 DNA reads TGTGCCAGTCCCGGGGACGGGACAGGAGGGAACTATGGCTACACCTTC.

This clone was observed a few times. This chain joins TRBV6-2 or TRBV6-3 and TRBJ2-7; no firm D call. Germline CDR1 and CDR2: MNHEY and SVGEGT. Trimming shortened V by 7 bases and J by 4 bases, and 17 bases separated the two germline ends. The CDR3 loop spans 14 amino acids. The CDR3: CASTPSVGFYEQYF. The CDR3 DNA follows: TGTGCCAGCACCCCGAGCGTAGGATTTTACGAGCAGTACTTC.

The chain has TRBV3-1 (or the pseudogene TRBV3-2) and TRBJ1-3, with D perhaps matching TRBD1 (5 bases). The CDR3 loop spans 14 amino acids. V lost 2 bases and J lost 5, with 10 bases in between. The germline CDR1 and CDR2 sequences are LGHDT and YNNKEL (reference sequence). CDR3 sequence: CASSQTRVRNTIYF. The CDR3 DNA reads TGTGCCAGCAGCCAAACCAGGGTAAGAAACACCATATATTTT.

This rearrangement joins TRBV7-9 to TRBJ2-5; tentative D call: TRBD2 (5 bases). Germline V gene sequence: CDR1 SEHNR, CDR2 FQNEAQ (reference sequence). V lost 3 bases and J 0 bases, leaving 8 bases between the germline ends. The CDR3 has 14 amino acids. CDR3 region: CASSLYGDQETQYF. DNA for the CDR3: TGTGCCAGCAGCTTGTACGGGGACCAAGAGACCCAGTACTTC.

The chain is built from TRBV28 and TRBJ1-4; a weak D match, TRBD1 (5 bases). This CDR3 has 12 residues. Trimming took 5 bases from V and 8 from J, leaving 9 bases between them. CDR1 is MDHEN, CDR2 SYDVKM, per germline. CDR3 region: CASSRRDEKLFF. In DNA form, the CDR3 reads TGTGCCAGCAGTCGGAGGGACGAAAAACTGTTTTTT.

This CDR3 reads CASSLRVGGGITDTQYF. The CDR3 DNA follows: TGTGCCAGCAGTTTAAGGGTTGGCGGAGGGATCACAGATACGCAGTATTTT. The rearrangement uses TRBV28 and TRBJ2-3; a possible D gene is TRBD2 (6 bases). V lost 2 bases to trimming and J lost 2 bases, with 17 bases between them. Germline lookup yields CDR1 MDHEN and CDR2 SYDVKM. The CDR3 is 17 amino acids.

The rearrangement joins TRBV28 to TRBJ2-2, with 12 bases aligning to TRBD2. V was clipped by 3 bases and J by 0 bases; unmatched bases: 8. The CDR3 runs 19 residues. Per the germline V gene, CDR1 is MDHEN and CDR2 is SYDVKM. The CDR3 loop is CASSFTSGRINPNTGELFF. For the CDR3, the DNA is TGTGCCAGCAGTTTTACTAGCGGGAGGATCAACCCGAACACCGGGGAGCTGTTTTTT.

The chain recombines TRBV7-9 with TRBJ2-7; unclear D gene. The germline gives CDR1 SEHNR, CDR2 FQNEAQ (reference sequence). V gave up 1 base and J gave up 2 bases, with 6 bases separating them. The CDR3 spans 13 residues. Here the CDR3 DNA reads TGTGCCAGCAGCTTAGGAGTCCCCTACGAGCAGTACTTC. Translated: CASSLGVPYEQYF.

The rearrangement joins TRBV6-4 to TRBJ2-1; TRBD2 matches at 8 bases. Germline V gene data show CDR1 as MRHNA and CDR2 as SNTAGT. The CDR3 runs to 15 residues. The V gene end was trimmed by 0 bases and the J gene end by 8 bases; junction bases not matched to a gene: 6. CDR3 DNA sequence: TGTGCCAGCAGTGACTCCCCAGCGGGAGTGGATGAGCAGTTCTTC. This encodes CASSDSPAGVDEQFF.

The rearrangement links TRBV6-1 to TRBJ2-5; D is ambiguous. V was clipped by 0 bases and J by 3 bases, with 20 bases between them. Germline V lookup: CDR1 MNHNS, CDR2 SASEGT. The CDR3 has 18 amino acids. The CDR3 nucleotides are TGTGCCAGCAGTGAAGCACAATTCGTGGCGGCACCGAAAGAGACCCAGTACTTC. The encoded protein is CASSEAQFVAAPKETQYF.

The V call is TRBV7-9, the J call TRBJ2-5; 8 nucleotides agree with TRBD1. Germline-derived CDR1 and CDR2 are SEHNR and FQNEAQ (reference sequence). V gave up 3 bases and J gave up 2 bases; unmatched junction bases: 8. The CDR3 extends over 16 amino acids. CDR3 in amino acids: CASSLPTGVRQETQYF. CDR3 DNA sequence: TGTGCCAGCAGCTTGCCGACAGGGGTAAGGCAAGAGACCCAGTACTTC.